Presented here are 21 T cell receptor beta chains from one specimen sequenced in a study of identical twins. TCRdb passed the 5' RACE reads through MiXCR, listing each CDR3 protein once. In the table there are around 220,000 distinct CDR3 sequences, over 12% of which are singletons. Input material: memory (CD45RO+) T cells sorted from blood. The receptors stem from a woman aged 18-29 years in good health.

This clonotype was detected only a few times. The chain has TRBV24-1 and TRBJ2-5; no reliable D call. V was pared by 4 bases and J by 5 bases, with 13 bases between. Germline CDR1 KGHDR, CDR2 SFDVKD. The CDR3 has 14 residues. The CDR3 DNA reads as TGTGCCACCAGTGACCCCCGGACGGAGGAGACCCAGTACTTC. Translated, it gives CATSDPRTEETQYF.

The chain combines TRBV12-3 or TRBV12-4 with TRBJ2-3; 10 positions match TRBD2. V lost 2 bases, J lost 7 bases, and 6 bases stayed unmatched. The CDR3 length is 15 residues. The DNA of the CDR3 is TGTGCCAGCAGTTTAAGGACTAGCGGAGAAAATACGCAGTATTTT. This gives the protein CASSLRTSGENTQYF.

The chain combines TRBV5-1 with TRBJ2-1, with TRBD1 identical over 7 bases. V shed 3 bases, J shed 7 bases, and the junction held 10 bases outside the gene matches. The CDR3 extends over 15 amino acids. Germline CDR1 SGHRS, CDR2 YFSETQ. CDR3 DNA sequence: TGCGCCAGCAGCTCCTCAGGGACAGTTTTGAATGAGCAGTTCTTC. Translating it yields CASSSSGTVLNEQFF.

This clonotype was counted only a few times. J is TRBJ2-1 and V is TRBV5-1, with 10 bases aligning to TRBD2. Germline values: CDR1 SGHRS, CDR2 YFSETQ. V lost 4 bases and J lost 6; bases outside the gene matches: 10. The CDR3 extends over 16 amino acids. CDR3 sequence (DNA): TGCGCCAGCAGCGTTTCCCCAAGCGGGGGGGCCAATGAGCAGTTCTTC. Its protein is CASSVSPSGGANEQFF.

The genes are TRBV12-3 or TRBV12-4 and TRBJ2-1; TRBD2 is a possible D gene (6 bases). V dropped 6 bases and J dropped 5 bases, with 14 bases sitting between them. This CDR3 spans 14 amino acids. CDR3 in amino acids: CASRGREADNEQFF. CDR3 nucleotides: TGTGCCAGCAGGGGCAGGGAGGCAGACAATGAGCAGTTCTTC.

This clonotype showed up many times. The CDR3 protein is CASSQGLIHQETQYF. CDR3 DNA: TGTGCCAGCAGCCAAGGGCTAATACACCAAGAGACCCAGTACTTC. This rearrangement joins TRBV14 to TRBJ2-5; D not resolved. Per the germline V gene, CDR1 is SGHDN and CDR2 is FVKESK. The CDR3 is 15 residues long. V was pared by 1 base and J by 0 bases, with 9 bases between.

This clonotype was detected a few times. The rearrangement uses TRBV9 and TRBJ2-7; D gene uncertain. Germline V CDR1 and CDR2: SGDLS, YYNGEE. Trimming cost V 0 bases and J 2 bases, with 9 bases left between them. CDR3 length: 14 residues. The CDR3 DNA follows: TGTGCCAGCAGCGTAGGGACGGTGGCCTACGAGCAGTACTTC. This sequence encodes CASSVGTVAYEQYF.

The gene calls are TRBV7-2 and TRBJ2-3, with 7 bases that match TRBD1. CDR3 length equals 15 residues. The V segment lost 3 bases and the J segment 1 base; nucleotides outside the gene matches: 4. Germline V lookup: CDR1 SGHTA, CDR2 FQGNSA. The CDR3 sequence: CASSFTGTGTDTQYF. CDR3 sequence (DNA): TGTGCCAGCAGCTTCACCGGGACAGGCACAGATACGCAGTATTTT.

This clonotype was found many times. The chain recombines TRBV5-1 with TRBJ1-1; maybe TRBD1 (6 bases). Germline CDR1 and CDR2: SGHRS and YFSETQ. CDR3 length: 15 residues. V gave up 1 base and J gave up 5 bases, with 15 bases separating them. Here the CDR3 DNA reads TGCGCCAGCAGCTTGACAGGGCAGACATTAACTGAAGCTTTCTTT. Translated, it gives CASSLTGQTLTEAFF.

The CDR3 loop is CASSAQTGIGTEAFF. The CDR3, as DNA: TGTGCCAGCAGCGCCCAGACAGGGATAGGCACTGAAGCTTTCTTT. This chain uses TRBV7-8 with TRBJ1-1; 7 bases are a match to TRBD1. CDR1 and CDR2 from the germline V gene are SGHVS and FQNEAQ. The CDR3 length is 15 residues. V gave up 5 bases and J gave up 4 bases; unmatched junction bases: 10.

In this sample, this clonotype turned up a few times. This chain joins TRBV5-1 and TRBJ2-3; TRBD2 matches 7 bases. The junction had 5 bases not matched to a gene; V was cut back by 2 bases and J by 5 bases. Looked up from germline, CDR1 is SGHRS and CDR2 is YFSETQ. The length of the CDR3 is 14 residues. The CDR3 reads CASSLSPGGDTQYF. In DNA, the CDR3 is TGCGCCAGCAGCTTAAGTCCGGGAGGAGATACGCAGTATTTT.

The J gene is TRBJ2-2, the V gene TRBV9, with a tentative D call TRBD2 (5 bases). Germline V gene lookup returns CDR1 SGDLS and CDR2 YYNGEE. V was cut by 6 bases and J by 8 bases, with 14 bases left in between. The CDR3 has 13 amino acids. CDR3 protein: CASNSGIRGELFF. The CDR3 coding sequence is TGTGCCAGCAATTCCGGGATCCGAGGGGAGCTGTTTTTT.

The rearrangement uses TRBV6-1 and TRBJ2-2, with 10 bases lining up with TRBD1. Germline lookup yields CDR1 MNHNS and CDR2 SASEGT. This CDR3 is built from 14 residues. Trimming at V came to 6 bases and at J to 8 bases, leaving 6 bases not matched to a gene. The CDR3 region is CASRADRGLGELFF. The CDR3 DNA follows: TGTGCCAGCAGAGCGGACAGGGGGTTGGGGGAGCTGTTTTTT.

The V and J genes are TRBV20-1 and TRBJ2-7; TRBD2 agrees at 9 bases. Germline V gene lookup returns CDR1 DFQATT and CDR2 SNEGSKA (reference sequence). The CDR3 is 18 amino acids. With 1 base clipped from V and 4 bases from J, the junction kept 17 bases outside the gene matches. This CDR3 is CSARGGSGRAVIGYEQYF. The DNA for the CDR3 is TGCAGTGCTAGAGGAGGTAGCGGGAGAGCCGTCATCGGGTACGAGCAGTACTTC.

In this sample, this clonotype turned up a few times. CDR3 amino acids: CASWIQYNEQFF. The CDR3 region has the DNA TGTGCCAGCTGGATCCAATACAATGAGCAGTTCTTC. This chain joins TRBV2 and TRBJ2-1, with D unclear. CDR1 and CDR2 (germline): SNHLY, FYNNEI. CDR3 length: 12 residues. V was shortened by 8 bases and J by 4 bases, with 9 bases between the two germline ends.

The chain recombines TRBV10-2 with TRBJ2-1, with D possibly being TRBD1 or TRBD2 (5 bases each). V gave up 9 bases and J gave up 6 bases, with 12 bases separating them. The CDR3 has 12 residues. CDR1 is WSHSY, CDR2 SAAADI, per germline. The CDR3 bases are TGCGCCAGTGGAGTGGGGGTCAATGAGCAGTTCTTC. Translation gives CASGVGVNEQFF.

This sequence joins TRBV6-4 and TRBJ1-1; D is undetermined. This CDR3 has 13 residues. Germline V CDR1 and CDR2: MRHNA, SNTAGT. Trimming took off 9 bases at V and 1 base at J, with 12 bases between the two ends. This CDR3 reads CARGWTGNTEAFF. The DNA for the CDR3 is TGTGCCAGGGGATGGACGGGGAACACTGAAGCTTTCTTT.

The table lists this clonotype with many counts. The chain employs TRBV7-2 and TRBJ2-1; no clear D gene. CDR1 and CDR2 (germline): SGHTA, FQGNSA. This CDR3 has 17 amino acids. Trimming took 0 bases from V and 8 from J, leaving 20 bases between them. CDR3 protein: CASSLAWLRPEKDEQFF. The DNA for the CDR3 is TGTGCCAGCAGCTTAGCCTGGCTTAGGCCCGAAAAGGATGAGCAGTTCTTC.

This clonotype was detected a few times. This sequence joins TRBV20-1 and TRBJ1-1; D unclear. The CDR3 is 12 residues long. The V and J ends lost 6 bases and 0 bases respectively, with 8 bases between them. CDR1 and CDR2 from the germline V gene are DFQATT and SNEGSKA (reference sequence). CDR3: CSALTVNTEAFF. The CDR3 nucleotides read TGCAGTGCCCTGACTGTGAACACTGAAGCTTTCTTT.

In this sample, this clonotype turned up a few times. This chain uses TRBV27 with TRBJ1-2; 7 positions match TRBD1. The V and J ends lost 6 bases and 6 bases, in that order; junction bases with no gene match: 7. Germline lookup yields CDR1 MNHEY and CDR2 SMNVEV (reference sequence). The CDR3 covers 13 residues. CDR3 DNA sequence: TGTGCCAGCAGAGCTTGGGACAGCAATGGCTACACCTTC. It is translated as CASRAWDSNGYTF.

The chain joins TRBV11-2 to TRBJ2-7; TRBD2 matches at 11 bases. With V trimmed by 2 bases and J by 1 base, 10 bases remained unmatched. The CDR3 is made up of 18 amino acids. Germline assignment: CDR1 SGHAT and CDR2 FQNNGV. The CDR3 DNA reads as TGTGCCAGCAGCTTAAGGGTAGCGGGAGGGGGTATTTCCTACGAGCAGTACTTC. As protein: CASSLRVAGGGISYEQYF.